The clone carrying this T cell receptor (beta chain) was seen only a few times. Its cognate antigen is unknown. This sample was taken from a study of regulatory T cells in long-lasting Graves disease. General study findings and limits: More public clonotypes were shared by persistent patients (approximately 3,000) than by new patients (roughly 970).

Time point meaning: persistent/refractory GD, antithyroid drugs over 5 years with positive TRAb. Following extraction of RNA from PBMCs, that RNA was used to make the TCR library. EDTA tubes held approximately 8.8 milliliters of peripheral blood from each patient. Relying on iRepertoire HTBI primers and Arm-PCR of CDR3 regions, the team built TCR beta libraries. TCRdb re-analysed the multiplex PCR reads in MiXCR, keeping a single row per CDR3 protein. Of a few hundred thousand distinct CDR3 sequences in the sample, 20% to 25% were seen once. This CDR3 has 17 amino acids. The germline V gene encodes CDR1 SGHRS and CDR2 YFSETQ. Trimming removed 3 bases at V and 4 bases at J, with 22 bases between.

The source material was peripheral blood mononuclear cells (PBMCs), sampled when the disease was refractory, from a patient treated with antithyroid drugs. The chain links TRBV5-1 to TRBJ1-1, with D possibly matching TRBD1 (5 bases). The sequence was collected from a female donor with Graves disease. The CDR3 region is CASSWGVGGDQGTEAFF. The CDR3, as DNA: TGCGCCAGCAGCTGGGGGGTGGGGGGAGATCAAGGCACTGAAGCTTTCTTT.